Listed here are 28 T cell receptor beta chains from one sample, sequenced in a study of blood T cell repertoires in COVID-19. Repertoires were generated with immunoSEQ multiplex PCR, while TCRdb's copy carries only in-frame clones and drops some. The table shows over 40,000 clones, with more than 75% occurring only once. The source material was peripheral blood. Every receptor here comes from a human donor in a cohort sampled during active COVID-19.

This chain links TRBV4-2 with TRBJ2-7, with 13 positions matching TRBD2. The CDR3 runs to 16 residues. Germline-derived CDR1 and CDR2 are LGHNA and YNFKEQ. V shed 4 bases and J 6 bases; nucleotides not matched to a gene: 9. The CDR3 spells CASSRAGLAGSVEQYF. The CDR3, as DNA: TGTGCCAGCAGCCGAGCGGGACTAGCGGGATCAGTCGAGCAGTACTTC.

The rearrangement links TRBV19 to TRBJ1-1; possibly TRBD1 for D (6 bases). V lost 4 bases and J lost 6, with 9 bases in between. The CDR3 has 12 amino acids. From germline, CDR1 is LNHDA and CDR2 SQIVND (reference sequence). The CDR3 coding sequence is TGTGCCAGTAGTAGTGGGGGCCCTGAAGCTTTCTTT. As protein: CASSSGGPEAFF.

This chain joins TRBV7-2 and TRBJ2-1, with a tentative D call TRBD2 (5 bases). The length of the CDR3 is 14 residues. Per germline, CDR1 SGHTA and CDR2 FQGNSA. V was shortened by 5 bases and J by 4 bases, with 12 bases between the two germline ends. The CDR3 sequence: CASSPLRGYNEQFF. DNA for the CDR3: TGTGCCAGCAGCCCCCTGCGAGGGTACAATGAGCAGTTCTTC.

V gene TRBV7-9 combines with J gene TRBJ1-1, with 8 bases fitting TRBD1. Losses at the gene ends were 5 bases for V and 3 bases for J; bases not matched to a gene: 8. The CDR3 totals 15 residues. Per germline, CDR1 SEHNR and CDR2 FQNEAQ (reference sequence). This chain's CDR3 is CASSPAQGADTEAFF. In DNA form, the CDR3 reads TGTGCCAGCAGCCCGGCCCAGGGGGCAGACACTGAAGCTTTCTTT.

The rearrangement links TRBV12-2 to TRBJ1-1; the DNA was not compared with TRBD1, the D call given in the table. TRBV12-2 is described as a pseudogene. CDR3 length equals 18 residues. Written as DNA, the CDR3 is TGTGCAAGTCCCGCCCCGCCAGGACAAGGGTCTTTGAACACTGAAGCTTTCTTT. Amino acids: CASPAPPGQGSLNTEAFF.

The chain combines TRBV2 with TRBJ2-1; D uncertain. Germline V gene data show CDR1 as SNHLY and CDR2 as FYNNEI. V lost 6 bases and J 4 bases, leaving 10 bases between the germline ends. The CDR3 covers 13 residues. The CDR3 loop reads CASRSEPYNEQFF. The CDR3, as DNA: TGTGCCAGCAGGTCGGAGCCATACAATGAGCAGTTCTTC.

The V and J genes are TRBV10-3 and TRBJ2-7; 9 bases line up with TRBD2. This CDR3 comprises 14 residues. Germline CDR1 is ENHRY and CDR2 is SYGVKD. Germline trimming cut 2 bases from V and 3 bases from J; bases unmatched to any gene: 2. As DNA, the CDR3 is TGTGCCATCAGTGAGGCTAGCGGGGACTACGAGCAGTACTTC. Protein: CAISEASGDYEQYF.

The chain carries TRBV5-1 and TRBJ2-3; 12 bases match TRBD2. V shed 0 bases, J shed 7 bases, and the junction held 3 bases outside the gene matches. Germline CDR1 SGHRS, CDR2 YFSETQ. The CDR3 has 15 residues. Written as DNA, the CDR3 is TGCGCCAGCAGCTTGGAACTAGCGGGGGGAAATACGCAGTATTTT. It is translated as CASSLELAGGNTQYF.

The chain joins TRBV7-2 to TRBJ2-7; 8 bases match TRBD2. Germline lookup yields CDR1 SGHTA and CDR2 FQGNSA. The CDR3 runs to 16 residues. The V and J ends lost 0 bases and 5 bases, in that order; junction bases with no gene match: 9. The CDR3 region is CASSLALAGGGNEQYF. In DNA, the CDR3 is TGTGCCAGCAGCTTAGCGCTGGCGGGAGGAGGGAACGAGCAGTACTTC.

The J gene is TRBJ2-6, the V gene TRBV12-5; D gene uncertain. Trimming took off 4 bases at V and 0 bases at J, with 7 bases between the two ends. Germline V gene sequence: CDR1 LGHNT, CDR2 FRNRAP. This CDR3 spans 15 amino acids. For the CDR3, the DNA is TGTGCTAGTGGTTCCCGGTTCTCTGGGGCCAACGTCCTGACTTTC. Translating gives CASGSRFSGANVLTF.

This rearrangement joins TRBV2 to TRBJ2-3; D is possibly TRBD1 (6 bases). Looked up from germline, CDR1 is SNHLY and CDR2 is FYNNEI. The V end lost 2 bases, the J end lost 2 bases, and 11 bases lay between the germline ends. The CDR3 totals 15 residues. CDR3 loop: CASSEPGHPTDTQYF. Here the CDR3 DNA reads TGTGCCAGCAGTGAACCGGGACACCCCACAGATACGCAGTATTTT.

V and J are TRBV2 and TRBJ1-2, with D possibly TRBD1 on 5 matching bases. CDR3 size: 12 residues. V gave up 7 bases and J gave up 6 bases, with 12 bases separating them. Germline-derived CDR1 and CDR2 are SNHLY and FYNNEI. The CDR3: CASKAGGNGYTF. For the CDR3, the DNA is TGTGCCAGCAAAGCCGGGGGGAATGGCTACACCTTC.

The sample holds a few counts of this clone. This rearrangement joins TRBV12-3 or TRBV12-4 to TRBJ2-7; no clear D. The CDR3 totals 13 residues. Trimming removed 3 bases from V and 4 bases from J, with 10 bases in between. As DNA, the CDR3 is TGTGCCAGCAGTTTCGTCCCAACTTACGAGCAGTACTTC. Translating it yields CASSFVPTYEQYF.

V gene TRBV4-1 combines with J gene TRBJ2-6, with D perhaps matching TRBD2 (6 bases). This CDR3 is built from 15 residues. Trimming removed 5 bases at V and 1 base at J, with 9 bases between. Germline V gene sequence: CDR1 MGHRA, CDR2 YSYEKL. The CDR3 region has the DNA TGCGCCAGCAGCATTGGGGGGTCTGGGGCCAACGTCCTGACTTTC. Translated, it gives CASSIGGSGANVLTF.

The CDR3 here is CASSTNPAGNNSPLHF. For the CDR3, the DNA is TGTGCCAGCAGCACCAACCCGGCAGGGAATAATTCACCCCTCCACTTT. The chain uses TRBV11-1 and TRBJ1-6; D may be TRBD1 (5 bases). Trimming took 5 bases from V and 5 from J, leaving 16 bases between them. Per germline, CDR1 SGHAT and CDR2 FQDESV (reference sequence). CDR3 length: 16 amino acids.

This CDR3 reads CASSLGGGGPNNEQFF. DNA of the CDR3: TGTGCCAGCAGCTTAGGAGGCGGGGGGCCCAACAATGAGCAGTTCTTC. The gene calls are TRBV7-2 and TRBJ2-1; TRBD2 aligns across 8 bases. CDR1 is SGHTA, CDR2 FQGNSA, per germline. The trim removed 1 base at V and 5 bases at J, leaving 7 bases unmatched. The CDR3 extends over 16 amino acids.

In DNA form, the CDR3 reads TGTGCCAGCAGTGAACAGCGGGGGCCCACAGATACGCAGTATTTT. As protein: CASSEQRGPTDTQYF. The chain combines TRBV2 with TRBJ2-3; TRBD2 matches 8 bases. CDR1 is SNHLY, CDR2 FYNNEI, per germline. V shed 2 bases, J shed 2 bases, and the junction held 3 bases outside the gene matches. The CDR3 is 15 residues long.

The gene calls are TRBV6-1 and TRBJ1-5, with a possible D match to TRBD1 (5 bases). Trimming removed 3 bases at V and 2 bases at J, with 11 bases between. CDR1 is MNHNS and CDR2 is SASEGT in the germline V gene. The CDR3 is made up of 15 amino acids. The CDR3 nucleotides read TGTGCCAGCAGTGAGGGCAGGGTGGGCAATCAGCCCCAGCATTTT. This codes for CASSEGRVGNQPQHF.

The gene calls are TRBV24-1 and TRBJ2-2; TRBD2 is a possible D gene (5 bases). CDR1 KGHDR and CDR2 SFDVKD come from the germline V gene. Between the trimmed V and J ends, which lost 5 bases and 2 bases, there was a span of 14 bases. The CDR3 is 16 residues long. The CDR3 sequence is CATSGPGGPNTGELFF. In DNA, the CDR3 is TGTGCCACCAGTGGTCCAGGCGGGCCCAACACCGGGGAGCTGTTTTTT.

The chain couples TRBV7-2 to TRBJ1-3; 7 bases match TRBD1. CDR1 SGHTA and CDR2 FQGNSA come from the germline V gene. Trimming took 2 bases from V and 1 from J; bases not matched to a gene: 5. This CDR3 is 16 amino acids long. The CDR3 nucleotides read TGTGCCAGCAGCTTACTCGGGACAGATTCTGGAAACACCATATATTTT. Protein sequence: CASSLLGTDSGNTIYF.

V usage is TRBV10-3 and J usage is TRBJ1-2, with 7 bases identical to TRBD1. This CDR3 region has 13 residues. V was pared by 8 bases and J by 7 bases, with 10 bases of the junction left unmatched. Germline CDR1 is ENHRY and CDR2 is SYGVKD. CDR3 DNA sequence: TGTGCCATCTGGAGGGGGCGAATGAGTGGCTACACCTTC. It codes for CAIWRGRMSGYTF.

The rearrangement uses TRBV10-1 and TRBJ2-7, with 10 bases fitting TRBD2. The CDR3 sequence is 13 residues long. CDR1 WNHNN and CDR2 SYGVQD come from the germline V gene (reference sequence). V shed 7 bases, J shed 5 bases, and the junction held 5 bases outside the gene matches. This CDR3 is CASKSSGSNEQYF. The CDR3 DNA reads as TGCGCCAGCAAATCTAGCGGGAGTAACGAGCAGTACTTC.

The gene calls are TRBV5-1 and TRBJ2-3, with 11 bases lining up with TRBD2. The junction had 9 bases not matched to a gene; V was cut back by 5 bases and J by 4 bases. Germline assignment: CDR1 SGHRS and CDR2 YFSETQ. The CDR3 length is 16 residues. CDR3 amino acids: CASRRVAGGPSDTQYF. The CDR3 DNA sequence: TGCGCCAGCAGACGGGTAGCGGGAGGGCCTTCAGATACGCAGTATTTT.

The V call is TRBV25-1, the J call TRBJ2-2, with D perhaps TRBD2 (6 bases). The CDR3 is made up of 17 amino acids. Trimming shortened V by 3 bases and J by 0 bases, and 14 bases separated the two germline ends. Germline V gene data show CDR1 as MGHDK and CDR2 as SYGVNS. The CDR3 DNA is TGTGCCAGCAGTGAGTTTCTTCCGGGGGCGAACACCGGGGAGCTGTTTTTT. Its protein is CASSEFLPGANTGELFF.

This clone showed up just once. In DNA, the CDR3 is TGTGCCAGCAGCTCCGGGACAGGGGTAACTGAAGCTTTCTTT. Protein sequence: CASSSGTGVTEAFF. The chain joins TRBV7-2 to TRBJ1-1, with 10 bases aligning to TRBD1. Trimming cost V 4 bases and J 5 bases; bases outside gene matches: 4. The CDR3 extends over 14 amino acids. CDR1 is SGHTA and CDR2 is FQGNSA in the germline V gene.

The V call is TRBV5-1, the J call TRBJ2-5, with 13 nucleotides matching TRBD2. CDR1 and CDR2 from the germline V gene are SGHRS and YFSETQ. CDR3 length equals 16 residues. The junction had 4 bases not matched to a gene; V was cut back by 4 bases and J by 1 base. The CDR3 nucleotides read TGCGCCAGCAGCATCGGGACTAGCGGGATCCAAGAGACCCAGTACTTC. As protein: CASSIGTSGIQETQYF. Full variable domain (missing parts from reference TRBV5-1 and TRBJ2-5): KAGVTQTPRYLIKTRGQQVTLSCSPISGHRSVSWYQQTPGQGLQFLFEYFSETQRNKGNFPGRFSGRQFSNSRSEMNVSTLELGDSALYLCASSIGTSGIQETQYFGPGTRLLVL.

This sequence joins TRBV10-3 and TRBJ2-7, with 8 bases lining up with TRBD1. There are 14 residues in the CDR3. V was pared by 6 bases and J by 3 bases, with 7 bases of the junction left unmatched. CDR1 and CDR2 (germline): ENHRY, SYGVKD. This CDR3 reads CAISDPDRGYEQYF. CDR3 nucleotide sequence: TGTGCCATCAGCGATCCCGACAGGGGCTACGAGCAGTACTTC.

The chain is built from TRBV18 and TRBJ2-5; 9 bases fit TRBD2. The CDR3 has 15 residues. Trimming at V came to 3 bases and at J to 1 base, leaving 3 bases not matched to a gene. Germline lookup yields CDR1 KGHSH and CDR2 LQKENI. CDR3 in amino acids: CASSPSGGPQETQYF. CDR3 in DNA: TGTGCCAGCTCACCTAGCGGGGGCCCCCAAGAGACCCAGTACTTC.